What follows are 9 T cell receptor beta chains derived from one specimen sequenced in a study of human T cells and chemical hapten exposure. TCRdb passed the RACE reads through MiXCR, listing each CDR3 protein once. The sample lists about 400,000 distinct CDR3 sequences, about 6% occurring once. The time point here: patch test 2, 6 weeks after DPC sensitization. Treatment reported: therapeutic diphenylcyclopropenone sensitization with weekly scalp DPC. The starting material was whole blood, obtained in connection with sensitization to the hapten diphenylcyclopropenone (DPC). These receptors originate from a woman between 18 and 29 years old with alopecia areata. Some clones in this sample may be carry-over from other donors' samples.

CDR3 protein: CASSSSARVTEAFF. In DNA, the CDR3 is TGTGCCAGCAGCTCGTCAGCTCGAGTCACTGAAGCTTTCTTT. This chain links TRBV7-2 with TRBJ1-1, with D unclear. Germline V gives CDR1 SGHTA, CDR2 FQGNSA. V shed 4 bases and J shed 4 bases, with 13 bases lying between them. The CDR3 sequence is 14 residues long.

This clonotype appeared many times. The V call is TRBV24-1, the J call TRBJ1-1; D unclear. The germline V gene has CDR1 KGHDR and CDR2 SFDVKD. V was shortened by 0 bases and J by 9 bases, with 13 bases between the two germline ends. The CDR3 is made up of 14 amino acids. CDR3 protein: CATSDLRYGPKAFF. The DNA for the CDR3 is TGTGCCACCAGTGATTTGCGTTACGGGCCAAAAGCTTTCTTT.

This clonotype showed up just a few times. The J gene is TRBJ1-1, the V gene TRBV27; 7 positions match TRBD1. This CDR3 contains 14 residues. Per germline, CDR1 MNHEY and CDR2 SMNVEV (reference sequence). V was clipped by 7 bases and J by 3 bases; unmatched bases: 8. CDR3 DNA: TGTGCCAGCACTCAGGGGCAGGGGGACACTGAAGCTTTCTTT. Encoded protein: CASTQGQGDTEAFF.

This clonotype appeared many times. The chain is built from TRBV12-3 or TRBV12-4 and TRBJ1-1; possible D gene TRBD1, 5 bases. The V and J ends lost 7 bases and 1 base respectively, with 16 bases between them. The CDR3 has 15 residues. CDR3 amino acids: CASMIPGLTNTEAFF. In DNA, the CDR3 is TGTGCCAGCATGATTCCGGGACTGACGAACACTGAAGCTTTCTTT.

This clonotype has ten or more counts. The chain uses TRBV6-2 or TRBV6-3 and TRBJ1-2, with no clear D. With 0 bases removed from V and 3 bases from J, the gap between germline ends came to 14 bases. Germline V CDR1 and CDR2: MNHEY, SVGEGT. The CDR3 runs to 16 residues. The CDR3 DNA follows: TGTGCCAGCAGTTACTCTATTTATGCGGATTACTATGGCTACACCTTC. Residues: CASSYSIYADYYGYTF.

Many counts were recorded for this clonotype. The gene calls are TRBV12-3 or TRBV12-4 and TRBJ2-4; 7 bases are a match to TRBD2. Trimming took 4 bases from V and 4 from J; bases not matched to a gene: 1. There are 13 residues in the CDR3. The CDR3 region is CASSWTRKNIQYF. In DNA, the CDR3 is TGTGCCAGCAGTTGGACTAGAAAAAACATTCAGTACTTC.

This clonotype was seen many times. The DNA of the CDR3 is TGCAGTGCTAGTGGGAGGGGGAAAGCTTTCTTT. Translation: CSASGRGKAFF. J is TRBJ1-1 and V is TRBV20-1, with TRBD1 as a possible D gene (6 bases). Germline lookup yields CDR1 DFQATT and CDR2 SNEGSKA (reference sequence). The ends were cut back, 3 bases at V and 9 bases at J, with 11 bases in the middle. CDR3 length equals 11 residues.

The J gene is TRBJ2-7, the V gene TRBV20-1; 9 nucleotides line up with TRBD2. CDR1 and CDR2 from the germline V gene are DFQATT and SNEGSKA (reference sequence). There are 13 residues in the CDR3. The V and J ends lost 6 bases and 7 bases, in that order; junction bases with no gene match: 10. This CDR3 is CSAGKRGAHEQYF. DNA of the CDR3: TGCAGTGCCGGCAAGCGGGGGGCGCATGAGCAGTACTTC.

The CDR3 sequence is CASVEQGVPYGYTF. CDR3 in DNA: TGTGCCAGCGTAGAACAGGGGGTACCCTATGGCTACACCTTC. This rearrangement joins TRBV2 to TRBJ1-2, with TRBD1 identical over 8 bases. J lost 4 bases, V lost 8 bases, and 9 bases had no gene match. The CDR3 is 14 residues long. Germline V CDR1 and CDR2: SNHLY, FYNNEI.